This paragraph covers one TCR beta chain sequence. Antigen unknown. Repertoires were generated with immunoSEQ multiplex PCR, while TCRdb's copy carries only in-frame clones and drops some. Among about 400,000 clones listed, around nine tenths were seen once. The data belong to a study of Ad26.COV2.S vaccination and SARS-CoV-2 variants. Overall study results and limits: Vaccinees showed greater spike-specific TCR breadth than placebo recipients.

The treatment: around 19 received Ad26.COV2.S at low or high dose, single or two shots; roughly five received placebo; per-sample allocation not given. It was on day 63 after the first vaccine or placebo injection that samples were taken. Trimming took 1 base from V and 4 from J; bases not matched to a gene: 4. The CDR3 has 17 amino acids. Germline V gives CDR1 SEHNR, CDR2 FQNEAQ (reference sequence). The TCR was taken from a person between 18 and 59 years old who received the Ad26.COV2.S COVID-19 vaccine or a placebo. Material: peripheral blood, obtained in a trial of Ad26.COV2.S vaccine versus placebo. The chain recombines TRBV7-9 with TRBJ2-1, with TRBD2 matching over 13 bases. CDR3 amino acids: CASSLGGLAGRYNEQFF. Here the CDR3 DNA reads TGTGCCAGCAGCTTAGGGGGACTAGCGGGGAGATACAATGAGCAGTTCTTC.